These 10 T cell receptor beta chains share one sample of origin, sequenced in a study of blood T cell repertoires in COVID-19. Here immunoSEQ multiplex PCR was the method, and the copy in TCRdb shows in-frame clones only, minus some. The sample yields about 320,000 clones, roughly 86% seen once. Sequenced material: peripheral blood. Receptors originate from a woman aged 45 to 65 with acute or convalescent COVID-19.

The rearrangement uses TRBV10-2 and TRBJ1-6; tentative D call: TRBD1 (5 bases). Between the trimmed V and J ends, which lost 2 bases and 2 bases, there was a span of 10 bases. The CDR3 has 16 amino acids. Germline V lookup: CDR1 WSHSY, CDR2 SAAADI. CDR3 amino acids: CASSEEGVAYNSPLHF. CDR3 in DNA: TGCGCCAGCAGTGAGGAAGGGGTTGCCTATAATTCACCCCTCCACTTT.

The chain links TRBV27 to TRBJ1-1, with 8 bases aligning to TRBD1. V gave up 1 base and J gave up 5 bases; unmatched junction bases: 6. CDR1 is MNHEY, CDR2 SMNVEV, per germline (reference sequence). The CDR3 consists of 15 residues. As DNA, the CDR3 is TGTGCCAGCAGTTTATTGGACAGGGTAGGAACTGAAGCTTTCTTT. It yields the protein CASSLLDRVGTEAFF.

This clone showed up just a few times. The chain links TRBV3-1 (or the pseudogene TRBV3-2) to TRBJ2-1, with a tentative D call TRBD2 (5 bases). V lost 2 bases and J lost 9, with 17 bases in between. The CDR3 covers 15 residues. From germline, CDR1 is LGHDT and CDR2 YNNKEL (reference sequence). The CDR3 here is CASSQLLAIMGEQFF. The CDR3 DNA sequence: TGTGCCAGCAGCCAACTTCTAGCCATAATGGGTGAGCAGTTCTTC.

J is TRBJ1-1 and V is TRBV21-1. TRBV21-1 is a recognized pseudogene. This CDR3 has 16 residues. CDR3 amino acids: CASSKGGVSTPKTVFF. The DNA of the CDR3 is TGTGCCAGCAGCAAAGGGGGGGTTTCCACCCCGAAGACGGTTTTCTTT.

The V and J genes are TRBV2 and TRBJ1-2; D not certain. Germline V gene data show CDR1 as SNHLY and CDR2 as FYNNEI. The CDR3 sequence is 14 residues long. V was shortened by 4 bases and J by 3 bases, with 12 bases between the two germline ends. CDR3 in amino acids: CASSGTLADYGYTF. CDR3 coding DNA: TGTGCCAGCAGTGGGACTTTGGCTGACTATGGCTACACCTTC.

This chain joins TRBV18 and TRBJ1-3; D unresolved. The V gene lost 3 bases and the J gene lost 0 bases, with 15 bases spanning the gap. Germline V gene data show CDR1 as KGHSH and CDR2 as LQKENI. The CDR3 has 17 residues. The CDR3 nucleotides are TGTGCCAGCTCACCTTGGGCACCCTCGACCTCTGGAAACACCATATATTTT. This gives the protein CASSPWAPSTSGNTIYF.

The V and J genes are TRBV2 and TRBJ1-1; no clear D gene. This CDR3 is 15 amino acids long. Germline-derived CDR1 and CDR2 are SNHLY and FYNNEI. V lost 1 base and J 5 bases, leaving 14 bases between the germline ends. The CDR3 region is CASSEEAGALTEAFF. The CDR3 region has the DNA TGTGCCAGCAGTGAAGAAGCGGGAGCACTAACTGAAGCTTTCTTT. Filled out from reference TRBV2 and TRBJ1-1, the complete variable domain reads EPEVTQTPSHQVTQMGQEVILRCVPISNHLYFYWYRQILGQKVEFLVSFYNNEISEKSEIFDDQFSVERPDGSNFTLKIRSTKLEDSAMYFCASSEEAGALTEAFFGQGTRLTVV.

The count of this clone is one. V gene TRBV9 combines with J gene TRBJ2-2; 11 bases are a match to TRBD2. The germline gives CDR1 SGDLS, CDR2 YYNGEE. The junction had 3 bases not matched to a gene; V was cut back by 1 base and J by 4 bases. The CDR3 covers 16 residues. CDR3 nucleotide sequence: TGTGCCAGCAGCGTAACTAGCGGGAGACCCACCGGGGAGCTGTTTTTT. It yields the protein CASSVTSGRPTGELFF. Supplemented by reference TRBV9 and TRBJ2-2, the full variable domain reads DSGVTQTPKHLITATGQRVTLRCSPRSGDLSVYWYQQSLDQGLQFLIQYYNGEERAKGNILERFSAQQFPDLHSELNLSSLELGDSALYFCASSVTSGRPTGELFFGEGSRLTVL.

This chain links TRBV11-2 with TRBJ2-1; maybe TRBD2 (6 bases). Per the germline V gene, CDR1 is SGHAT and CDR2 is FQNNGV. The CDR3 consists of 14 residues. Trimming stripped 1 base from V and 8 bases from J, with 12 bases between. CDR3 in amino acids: CASSLVAPSDEQFF. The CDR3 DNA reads TGTGCCAGCAGCTTAGTCGCCCCTAGCGATGAGCAGTTCTTC.

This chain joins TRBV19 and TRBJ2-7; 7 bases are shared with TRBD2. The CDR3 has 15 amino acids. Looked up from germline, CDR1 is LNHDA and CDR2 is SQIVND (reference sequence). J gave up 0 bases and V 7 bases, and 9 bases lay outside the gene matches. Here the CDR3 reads CASKSPGGTSYEQYF. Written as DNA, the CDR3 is TGTGCCAGTAAGAGCCCGGGAGGAACCTCCTACGAGCAGTACTTC.